This TCR beta chain was profiled in a study of blood T cell repertoires in COVID-19. Study information: Acute and convalescent COVID-19 specimens originated in the United States, Italy and Spain. In each case, the material was cDNA or gDNA derived from T cells, B-cell-depleted T cells, or PBMCs.

Authors' analysis steps: Amplification of reference gene primers was used by the study to estimate nucleated cell counts. Using immunoSEQ multiplex PCR, the repertoire was profiled, and TCRdb retains in-frame clones only, with some absent. That table supplies the V and J calls and clone size; D and trimming were determined from the DNA. The data contain about 36,000 clones, approximately 75% of them singletons. The sample taken for sequencing was peripheral blood. This TCR was sampled from a human donor in a cohort sampled during active or convalescent COVID-19. The donor label of this sample is uncertain.

The CDR3 here is CAIAGGANEQFF. The CDR3 DNA reads TGTGCCATAGCGGGAGGGGCTAATGAGCAGTTCTTC. The chain is built from TRBV24-1 and TRBJ2-1, with 11 bases identical to TRBD2. After removal of 11 bases from V and 7 bases from J, the junction contained 3 bases not matched to a gene. The CDR3 has 12 residues. Germline assignment: CDR1 KGHDR and CDR2 SFDVKD.